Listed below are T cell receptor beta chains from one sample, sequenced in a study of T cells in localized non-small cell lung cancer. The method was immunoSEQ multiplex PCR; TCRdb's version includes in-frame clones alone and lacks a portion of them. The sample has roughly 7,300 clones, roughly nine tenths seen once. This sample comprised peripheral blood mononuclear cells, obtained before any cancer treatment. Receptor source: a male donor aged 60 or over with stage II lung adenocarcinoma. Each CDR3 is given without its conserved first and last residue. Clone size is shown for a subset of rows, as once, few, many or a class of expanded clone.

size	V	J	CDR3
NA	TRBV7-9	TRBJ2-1	ASSRDSSYNEQF
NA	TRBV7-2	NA	ASSSSANEQY
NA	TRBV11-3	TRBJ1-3	ASSTGGAGGNTIY
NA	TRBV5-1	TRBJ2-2	ASSLGTGTGELF
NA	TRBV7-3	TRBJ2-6	ASSLASSVAGANVLT
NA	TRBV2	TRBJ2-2	ASSLQLGTGELF
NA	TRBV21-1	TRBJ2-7	ASSILRGVSTYEQY
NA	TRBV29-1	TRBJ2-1	SVARSGGAAEQF
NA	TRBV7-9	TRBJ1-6	ASSLAGRPDSPLH
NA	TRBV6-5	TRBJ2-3	ASREDLLDTQY
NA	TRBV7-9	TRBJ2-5	ASSALRDRETQY
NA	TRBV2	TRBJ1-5	ASSDMNQPQH
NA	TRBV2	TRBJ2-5	ASSVGAQETQY
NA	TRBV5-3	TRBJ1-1	ASSENRGNTEAF
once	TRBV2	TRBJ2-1	ASSLGGDRAYNEQF
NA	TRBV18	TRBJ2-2	ASFQGANTGELF